Presented here are 23 T cell receptor beta chains from one specimen sequenced in a study of radiotherapy plus CTLA-4 blockade in lung cancer. Some clones are missing from TCRdb's copy, which holds only in-frame ones; the method was immunoSEQ multiplex PCR. Here the sample spans some 78,000 clones, around 86% being singletons. Sequencing was performed on peripheral blood, taken from a patient treated with radiotherapy plus ipilimumab. These receptors all stem from a human donor with non-small cell lung cancer who had stable disease on radiotherapy plus ipilimumab.

The chain links TRBV6-1 to TRBJ2-7; 7 bases are shared with TRBD1. Trimming took 4 bases from V and 3 from J; bases not matched to a gene: 6. The CDR3 extends over 14 amino acids. Germline CDR1 MNHNS, CDR2 SASEGT. CDR3 protein: CASSARQGSYEQYF. CDR3 nucleotides: TGTGCCAGCAGTGCCCGACAGGGCAGCTACGAGCAGTACTTC.

This sequence joins TRBV28 and TRBJ1-4, with D perhaps TRBD1 (6 bases). The CDR3 contains 17 residues. Per the germline V gene, CDR1 is MDHEN and CDR2 is SYDVKM. Trimming left V 5 bases short and J 4 bases short, with 20 bases between. The CDR3 loop is CASSPLSGGGRNEKLFF. The DNA for the CDR3 is TGTGCCAGCAGTCCCCTCTCGGGGGGGGGCCGTAATGAAAAACTGTTTTTT.

This chain links TRBV6-5 with TRBJ1-6; 7 nucleotides line up with TRBD1. Germline CDR1 MNHEY, CDR2 SVGAGI. The junction had 6 bases not matched to a gene; V was cut back by 6 bases and J by 4 bases. The CDR3 consists of 15 residues. In nucleotides, the CDR3 is TGTGCCAGCAGACCCTCAGGGGGGTATAATTCACCCCTCCACTTT. It yields the protein CASRPSGGYNSPLHF.

The chain uses TRBV6-1 and TRBJ2-1; 12 bases agree with TRBD2. The CDR3 runs 14 residues. The J segment lost 6 bases and the V segment lost 6 bases, leaving 3 bases of the junction unmatched. Looked up from germline, CDR1 is MNHNS and CDR2 is SASEGT. The CDR3 DNA reads as TGTGCCAGCAGCACTAGCGGGAGGTTCAATGAGCAGTTCTTC. It specifies CASSTSGRFNEQFF.

The chain carries TRBV5-4 and TRBJ2-7; 8 nucleotides line up with TRBD2. This CDR3 comprises 14 residues. CDR1 is SGHNT, CDR2 YYREEE, per germline (reference sequence). Trimming removed 1 base from V and 4 bases from J; junction bases left unmatched: 4. CDR3 in DNA: TGTGCCAGCAGCTTGTCGGGAGGGCGGTACGAGCAGTACTTC. Translating it yields CASSLSGGRYEQYF.

The CDR3: CASSSKVRGTYEQYF. Written as DNA, the CDR3 is TGTGCCAGCAGCTCGAAGGTGAGGGGGACCTACGAGCAGTACTTC. The chain has TRBV5-4 and TRBJ2-7; possibly TRBD1 for D (6 bases). There are 15 residues in the CDR3. V lost 3 bases, J lost 2 bases, and 15 bases lay in between. CDR1 and CDR2 from the germline V gene are SGHNT and YYREEE (reference sequence).

Here the CDR3 DNA reads TGTGCCAGCAGTTTCCGTTCAATTGGACGGCCGAACACTGAAGCTTTCTTT. It yields the protein CASSFRSIGRPNTEAFF. The gene calls are TRBV28 and TRBJ1-1; D ambiguous. Germline CDR1 is MDHEN and CDR2 is SYDVKM. CDR3 length: 17 residues. V lost 3 bases to trimming and J lost 1 base, with 18 bases between them.

This sequence joins TRBV9 and TRBJ2-3; TRBD1 is a possible D gene (5 bases). This CDR3 region has 15 residues. Trimming cost V 0 bases and J 5 bases, with 13 bases left between them. CDR1 and CDR2 from the germline V gene are SGDLS and YYNGEE. The CDR3 DNA reads TGTGCCAGCAGCGTAGCTGGCGTCAGGGAAGATACGCAGTATTTT. Its protein product is CASSVAGVREDTQYF.

This chain links TRBV6-5 with TRBJ2-1, with TRBD2 matching 15 bases. Trimming took 7 bases from V and 14 from J; bases not matched to a gene: 9. The CDR3 is 14 residues long. Germline CDR1 and CDR2: MNHEY and SVGAGI. Written as DNA, the CDR3 is TGTGCCAGCAACCTAGGACTAGCGGGAGGGCCGGAGTTCTTC. It specifies CASNLGLAGGPEFF.

The chain employs TRBV9 and TRBJ2-7; TRBD2 aligns across 8 bases. Germline lookup yields CDR1 SGDLS and CDR2 YYNGEE. V lost 0 bases, J lost 4 bases, and 9 bases stayed unmatched. This CDR3 spans 16 amino acids. CDR3 sequence: CASSVADAGGGYEQYF. The CDR3 DNA reads as TGTGCCAGCAGCGTAGCGGATGCGGGGGGCGGATACGAGCAGTACTTC.

The chain combines TRBV5-1 with TRBJ2-1; 11 nucleotides line up with TRBD2. The V gene's germline CDR1 is SGHRS and CDR2 YFSETQ. This CDR3 has 14 amino acids. The ends lost 5 bases at V and 4 bases at J; junction bases unmatched: 2. As DNA, the CDR3 is TGCGCCAGCAGTCCTAGCGGGAGGTACAATGAGCAGTTCTTC. It encodes CASSPSGRYNEQFF.

The CDR3 here is CASSPRTFNTEAFF. The DNA for the CDR3 is TGTGCCAGCAGCCCTCGAACCTTTAACACTGAAGCTTTCTTT. This chain joins TRBV11-2 and TRBJ1-1; D call uncertain. CDR1 and CDR2 from the germline V gene are SGHAT and FQNNGV. V lost 5 bases and J lost 2, with 12 bases in between. This CDR3 contains 14 residues.

The V and J genes are TRBV6-1 and TRBJ2-1; 7 bases map to TRBD2. Germline assignment: CDR1 MNHNS and CDR2 SASEGT. The CDR3 length is 15 residues. The J segment lost 3 bases and the V segment lost 7 bases, leaving 9 bases of the junction unmatched. In DNA form, the CDR3 reads TGTGCCAGCATTTCTGAGCTAGCGGACTACAATGAGCAGTTCTTC. It codes for CASISELADYNEQFF.

The V gene is TRBV7-3, the J gene TRBJ2-5; the D gene could be TRBD1 or TRBD2 (5 bases each). Per the germline V gene, CDR1 is SGHTA and CDR2 is FQGTGA. The CDR3 runs 13 residues. V was pared by 2 bases and J by 5 bases, with 9 bases between. The CDR3 DNA is TGTGCCAGCAGCTTATTCTGGGGGGAGACCCAGTACTTC. Protein: CASSLFWGETQYF.

The V and J genes are TRBV5-1 and TRBJ2-2, with 14 nucleotides matching TRBD2. The germline V gene encodes CDR1 SGHRS and CDR2 YFSETQ. The length of the CDR3 is 17 residues. The V gene end was trimmed by 4 bases and the J gene end by 3 bases; junction bases not matched to a gene: 5. CDR3 nucleotide sequence: TGCGCCAGCAGCCCGGGACTAGCGGGGGTGGACACCGGGGAGCTGTTTTTT. This translates into CASSPGLAGVDTGELFF. Based on the CDR3 plus reference TRBV5-1 and TRBJ2-2, the full variable domain is KAGVTQTPRYLIKTRGQQVTLSCSPISGHRSVSWYQQTPGQGLQFLFEYFSETQRNKGNFPGRFSGRQFSNSRSEMNVSTLELGDSALYLCASSPGLAGVDTGELFFGEGSRLTVL.

This chain joins TRBV15 and TRBJ2-7; TRBD2 is a possible D gene (6 bases). CDR3 length: 14 amino acids. Germline loops: CDR1 LNHNV, CDR2 YYDKDF (reference sequence). Trimming shortened V by 0 bases and J by 7 bases, and 13 bases separated the two germline ends. The CDR3 DNA is TGTGCCACCAGCAGAGATATGGAGGGTTGGGAGCAGTACTTC. Protein product: CATSRDMEGWEQYF.

The V gene is TRBV29-1, the J gene TRBJ2-7, with TRBD1 identical over 8 bases. With V trimmed by 4 bases and J by 3 bases, 11 bases remained unmatched. This CDR3 has 15 amino acids. CDR1 and CDR2 (germline): SQVTM, ANQGSEA. CDR3 sequence: CSVVTGTGYYYEQYF. Written as DNA, the CDR3 is TGCAGCGTTGTGACCGGGACAGGATATTACTACGAGCAGTACTTC.

The CDR3 spells CASSLDGAGGTDTQYF. The DNA for the CDR3 is TGTGCCAGCAGCTTAGACGGAGCGGGAGGCACAGATACGCAGTATTTT. The gene calls are TRBV11-3 and TRBJ2-3; TRBD2 agrees at 8 bases. After removal of 0 bases from V and 1 base from J, the junction contained 3 bases not matched to a gene. The CDR3 is made up of 16 amino acids. CDR1 SGHNT and CDR2 YENEEA come from the germline V gene.

The chain recombines TRBV18 with TRBJ2-1, with TRBD2 matching 8 bases. V dropped 3 bases and J dropped 9; count of bases not matched to a gene: 4. In germline, CDR1 is KGHSH, CDR2 LQKENI. The CDR3 contains 13 residues. CDR3 loop: CASSPTSAGEQFF. The CDR3 region has the DNA TGTGCCAGCTCACCGACTAGCGCGGGTGAGCAGTTCTTC.

The rearrangement links TRBV5-6 to TRBJ1-6; D remains unclear. The germline V gene has CDR1 SGHDT and CDR2 YYEEEE. The CDR3 is made up of 15 amino acids. The ends were cut back, 0 bases at V and 7 bases at J, with 11 bases in the middle. In nucleotides, the CDR3 is TGTGCCAGCAGCTTGGGCCGGGTCAGCAATTCACCCCTCCACTTT. Its translation is CASSLGRVSNSPLHF.

The chain carries TRBV19 and TRBJ2-3; 8 positions agree with TRBD2. The CDR3 contains 15 residues. Germline CDR1 and CDR2: LNHDA and SQIVND (reference sequence). V lost 1 base and J lost 2; bases outside the gene matches: 2. CDR3 DNA sequence: TGTGCCAGTAGTATAGGAGCGGGGGCCACAGATACGCAGTATTTT. Amino acids: CASSIGAGATDTQYF. Complete variable domain (other parts from reference TRBV19 and TRBJ2-3): DGGITQSPKYLFRKEGQNVTLSCEQNLNHDAMYWYRQDPGQGLRLIYYSQIVNDFQKGDIAEGYSVSREKKESFPLTVTSAQKNPTAFYLCASSIGAGATDTQYFGPGTRLTVL.

The chain carries TRBV30 and TRBJ2-1; D perhaps matches TRBD1 (6 bases). This CDR3 region has 15 residues. CDR1 is GTSNPN and CDR2 is SVGIG in the germline V gene (reference sequence). V was shortened by 3 bases and J by 0 bases, with 12 bases between the two germline ends. The CDR3 nucleotides read TGTGCCTGGAGACCAACAGGGCTCTCCTACAATGAGCAGTTCTTC. It codes for CAWRPTGLSYNEQFF.

The rearrangement uses TRBV5-1 and TRBJ2-2; perhaps TRBD2 as D (5 bases). The V gene's germline CDR1 is SGHRS and CDR2 YFSETQ. CDR3 size: 16 residues. The V gene lost 0 bases and the J gene lost 0 bases, with 9 bases spanning the gap. CDR3 DNA sequence: TGCGCCAGCAGCTTGGCCGGGGTGGCGAACACCGGGGAGCTGTTTTTT. Translating it yields CASSLAGVANTGELFF. The full variable domain, rest sourced from reference TRBV5-1 and TRBJ2-2, is KAGVTQTPRYLIKTRGQQVTLSCSPISGHRSVSWYQQTPGQGLQFLFEYFSETQRNKGNFPGRFSGRQFSNSRSEMNVSTLELGDSALYLCASSLAGVANTGELFFGEGSRLTVL.